These 32 T cell receptor beta chains were sequenced from one sample in a study of blood T cell repertoires in COVID-19. Using immunoSEQ multiplex PCR, the repertoire was profiled, and TCRdb retains in-frame clones only, with some absent. The sample holds about 330,000 clones, 70% to 90% seen once. The sample was PBMCs or T cells enriched from blood (not recorded which). These receptors all stem from a woman between 25 and 40 years old who had recovered from COVID-19.

Concerning this clone: A junction end diverges from the germline sequence, so it may reflect a read error. The chain has TRBV7-7 and TRBJ2-1; the match to TRBD2 covers 9 bases. CDR1 is SSHAT, CDR2 FNYEAQ, per germline (reference sequence). This CDR3 spans 16 amino acids. DNA of the CDR3: TGTGCTAGCAGCTTAGGTTACAGCGGGGGGCTCAATGAGCAGTTCTTC. Encoded protein: CASSLGYSGGLNEQFF.

V and J are TRBV5-1 and TRBJ1-6; 7 bases agree with TRBD1. The CDR3 length is 16 residues. CDR1 is SGHRS, CDR2 YFSETQ, per germline. The J segment lost 9 bases and the V segment lost 4 bases, leaving 13 bases of the junction unmatched. As DNA, the CDR3 is TGCGCCAGCAGCCATAACCCGACAGGGTTGGGTTCACCCCTCCACTTT. Protein product: CASSHNPTGLGSPLHF.

The chain is built from TRBV5-5 and TRBJ1-2; 9 nucleotides line up with TRBD1. Trimming removed 4 bases from V and 7 bases from J; junction bases left unmatched: 20. This CDR3 region has 18 residues. The germline V gene encodes CDR1 SGHKS and CDR2 YYEKEE (reference sequence). The CDR3 is CASSLNPTRIQGAGGYTF. DNA of the CDR3: TGTGCCAGCAGCCTTAACCCCACCCGAATACAGGGGGCTGGTGGCTACACCTTC.

This sequence joins TRBV30 and TRBJ1-5, with D tentatively TRBD1 (5 bases). Germline CDR1 and CDR2: GTSNPN and SVGIG (reference sequence). Trimming removed 0 bases at V and 5 bases at J, with 8 bases between. This CDR3 is 13 amino acids long. CDR3 in amino acids: CAWSVGRDQPQHF. The CDR3 bases are TGTGCCTGGAGTGTCGGCAGGGATCAGCCCCAGCATTTT.

The rearrangement uses TRBV5-5 and TRBJ2-1, with D possibly being TRBD1 (5 bases). The V end was cut by 4 bases, the J end by 6 bases, with 17 bases between. This CDR3 contains 15 residues. The V gene's germline CDR1 is SGHKS and CDR2 YYEKEE (reference sequence). The CDR3 bases are TGTGCCAGCAGCGAAAAACGACAGATTATCAATGAGCAGTTCTTC. This codes for CASSEKRQIINEQFF.

V is TRBV5-1 and J is TRBJ1-2; 8 positions agree with TRBD1. CDR3 length: 17 amino acids. J gave up 5 bases and V 2 bases, and 14 bases lay outside the gene matches. Germline loops: CDR1 SGHRS, CDR2 YFSETQ. The CDR3: CASSFMTPGQEYYGYTF. DNA for the CDR3: TGCGCCAGCAGCTTCATGACGCCGGGACAGGAATATTATGGCTACACCTTC.

V is TRBV5-1 and J is TRBJ2-4; D is ambiguous. Trimming removed 0 bases from V and 6 bases from J, with 10 bases in between. The CDR3 is 14 amino acids. Germline V gives CDR1 SGHRS, CDR2 YFSETQ. DNA for the CDR3: TGCGCCAGCAGCTTGGGGGTGGGCCCAAACATTCAGTACTTC. Protein: CASSLGVGPNIQYF.

V is TRBV30 and J is TRBJ1-3, with D possibly matching TRBD1 (6 bases). This CDR3 contains 16 residues. V lost 3 bases and J lost 0, with 15 bases in between. The V gene's germline CDR1 is GTSNPN and CDR2 SVGIG (reference sequence). The CDR3 protein is CAWRGGGRSSGNTIYF. CDR3 DNA sequence: TGTGCCTGGAGAGGGGGGGGGAGATCCTCTGGAAACACCATATATTTT.

This clone has just a few counts. V gene TRBV7-9 combines with J gene TRBJ1-1; 7 bases are shared with TRBD1. The CDR3 has 15 residues. After removal of 5 bases from V and 1 base from J, the junction contained 7 bases not matched to a gene. The V gene's germline CDR1 is SEHNR and CDR2 FQNEAQ (reference sequence). The CDR3 sequence is CASSPRTGGNTEAFF. The CDR3 DNA follows: TGTGCCAGCAGCCCCCGGACAGGTGGGAACACTGAAGCTTTCTTT.

The chain uses TRBV6-5 and TRBJ2-3, with 7 bases aligning to TRBD2. Germline V lookup: CDR1 MNHEY, CDR2 SVGAGI. Trimming took 8 bases from V and 5 from J; bases not matched to a gene: 13. The CDR3 is 15 residues long. The CDR3 DNA reads TGTGCCAGCGCCCCGGGGGGAACCCCCATAGATACGCAGTATTTT. It is translated as CASAPGGTPIDTQYF.

This clone is a singleton in its sample. The chain joins TRBV6-5 to TRBJ2-5, with 9 bases that match TRBD2. Germline assignment: CDR1 MNHEY and CDR2 SVGAGI. V lost 6 bases to trimming and J lost 2 bases; unmatched junction nucleotides: 7. CDR3 length equals 15 residues. DNA of the CDR3: TGTGCCAGCAGGACCGGACTAGCGAAACAAGAGACCCAGTACTTC. Its protein is CASRTGLAKQETQYF.

The V and J genes are TRBV19 and TRBJ2-2; no reliable D call. Per germline, CDR1 LNHDA and CDR2 SQIVND (reference sequence). This CDR3 has 13 amino acids. V was clipped by 7 bases and J by 2 bases, with 8 bases between them. The CDR3 DNA reads TGTGCCAGTACCCGTATTAACACCGGGGAGCTGTTTTTT. It yields the protein CASTRINTGELFF. The whole variable domain, remainder taken from reference TRBV19 and TRBJ2-2, is DGGITQSPKYLFRKEGQNVTLSCEQNLNHDAMYWYRQDPGQGLRLIYYSQIVNDFQKGDIAEGYSVSREKKESFPLTVTSAQKNPTAFYLCASTRINTGELFFGEGSRLTVL.

The genes are TRBV6-5 and TRBJ1-2; TRBD1 matches 7 bases. The CDR3 runs 14 residues. Trimming cost V 6 bases and J 7 bases; bases outside gene matches: 11. Germline V gives CDR1 MNHEY, CDR2 SVGAGI. The CDR3 DNA reads TGTGCCAGCAGAACCCCGGGACAGATCGGTGGCTACACCTTC. Residues: CASRTPGQIGGYTF.

The chain carries TRBV2 and TRBJ1-2; D may be TRBD1 (5 bases). The germline gives CDR1 SNHLY, CDR2 FYNNEI. The CDR3 totals 12 residues. V lost 6 bases and J 7 bases, leaving 12 bases between the germline ends. The CDR3 sequence: CASRMQGGGYTF. Here the CDR3 DNA reads TGTGCCAGCAGGATGCAGGGTGGTGGCTACACCTTC.

The genes are TRBV30 and TRBJ1-2; D possibly corresponds to TRBD1 (6 bases). CDR3 length equals 14 residues. The V and J ends lost 1 base and 5 bases respectively, with 14 bases between them. CDR1 GTSNPN and CDR2 SVGIG come from the germline V gene (reference sequence). The CDR3 sequence: CAWSGGGAGYGYTF. The CDR3 bases are TGTGCCTGGAGTGGGGGGGGCGCTGGATATGGCTACACCTTC.

J is TRBJ1-1 and V is TRBV5-4; no firm D call. Germline CDR1 reads SGHNT; CDR2 reads YYREEE (reference sequence). V was clipped by 3 bases and J by 2 bases, with 14 bases between them. The CDR3 spans 15 residues. CDR3 residues: CASSSPVGENTEAFF. The CDR3 DNA sequence: TGTGCCAGCAGCTCCCCAGTTGGAGAAAACACTGAAGCTTTCTTT.

This clone was seen a few times. The CDR3 reads CASSGLSAGDWYEQYF. The CDR3 coding sequence is TGTGCCAGCAGCGGCCTATCCGCGGGGGATTGGTACGAGCAGTACTTC. This chain links TRBV9 with TRBJ2-7, with TRBD2 matching over 7 bases. This CDR3 has 16 residues. V was clipped by 3 bases and J by 4 bases; unmatched bases: 13. CDR1 is SGDLS, CDR2 YYNGEE, per germline.

The chain is built from TRBV28 and TRBJ2-7; 8 bases are a match to TRBD1. Per germline, CDR1 MDHEN and CDR2 SYDVKM. V dropped 4 bases and J dropped 4; count of bases not matched to a gene: 6. The CDR3 contains 14 residues. CDR3 amino acids: CASSSGGPLYEQYF. Written as DNA, the CDR3 is TGTGCCAGCAGTTCAGGGGGCCCCCTGTACGAGCAGTACTTC.

V usage is TRBV29-1 and J usage is TRBJ2-7, with D possibly TRBD1 on 6 matching bases. Germline CDR1 and CDR2: SQVTM and ANQGSEA. The CDR3 runs 14 residues. V lost 7 bases, J lost 3 bases, and 19 bases lay in between. The CDR3 sequence is CSAERGTVLYEQYF. CDR3 in DNA: TGCAGCGCCGAAAGGGGGACGGTCCTCTACGAGCAGTACTTC.

The V call is TRBV6-4, the J call TRBJ1-5; the D is unclear. Trimming removed 3 bases from V and 2 bases from J, with 11 bases in between. CDR1 and CDR2 (germline): MRHNA, SNTAGT. The CDR3 contains 15 residues. CDR3 sequence reads: CASSEGRLCNQPQHF. In DNA, the CDR3 is TGTGCCAGCAGTGAGGGCAGATTGTGCAATCAGCCCCAGCATTTT.

This sequence joins TRBV11-2 and TRBJ2-3; TRBD2 matches at 11 bases. Germline lookup yields CDR1 SGHAT and CDR2 FQNNGV. The V and J ends lost 5 bases and 2 bases, in that order; junction bases with no gene match: 9. The CDR3 length is 17 residues. The CDR3 coding sequence is TGTGCCAGCAGCCCCCCCCTAGCGGGGGGATCCACAGATACGCAGTATTTT. Translating gives CASSPPLAGGSTDTQYF.

The chain links TRBV6-5 to TRBJ1-5; maybe TRBD1 (5 bases). The CDR3 has 15 amino acids. V was clipped by 6 bases and J by 0 bases, with 12 bases between them. Germline values: CDR1 MNHEY, CDR2 SVGAGI. For the CDR3, the DNA is TGTGCCAGCAGCGAGGACATTTATAGCAATCAGCCCCAGCATTTT. It is translated as CASSEDIYSNQPQHF.

The rearrangement uses TRBV19 and TRBJ2-2; D perhaps matches TRBD1 (5 bases). Germline CDR1 LNHDA, CDR2 SQIVND (reference sequence). V lost 6 bases, J lost 6 bases, and 11 bases lay in between. CDR3 size: 13 residues. This CDR3 reads CASRNRQSGELFF. In DNA form, the CDR3 reads TGTGCCAGTAGGAACAGGCAATCCGGGGAGCTGTTTTTT.

The CDR3 is CASSLGFVTGAYGYTF. CDR3 sequence (DNA): TGTGCCAGCAGCTTGGGCTTTGTGACAGGGGCCTATGGCTACACCTTC. V is TRBV5-8 and J is TRBJ1-2; 8 bases map to TRBD1. CDR1 is SGHTS and CDR2 is YDEGEE in the germline V gene. CDR3 size: 16 residues. The trim removed 0 bases at V and 4 bases at J, leaving 8 bases unmatched.

The J gene is TRBJ2-7, the V gene TRBV29-1; 7 bases are shared with TRBD1. Germline CDR1 is SQVTM and CDR2 is ANQGSEA. The trim removed 6 bases at V and 2 bases at J, leaving 7 bases unmatched. The CDR3 is made up of 13 amino acids. The DNA for the CDR3 is TGCAGCGTGGCAGACAGGGCTGCCTACGAGCAGTACTTC. As protein: CSVADRAAYEQYF.

The chain recombines TRBV6-5 with TRBJ1-2; 8 nucleotides agree with TRBD1. V gave up 6 bases and J gave up 5 bases; unmatched junction bases: 11. The CDR3 extends over 15 amino acids. The germline CDR1 and CDR2 sequences are MNHEY and SVGAGI. CDR3 nucleotides: TGTGCCAGCAGCTCACTTGGACAGGGAAATTATGGCTACACCTTC. Protein product: CASSSLGQGNYGYTF.

V gene TRBV5-1 combines with J gene TRBJ2-3, with 10 bases lining up with TRBD2. Unmatched junction bases numbered 11, after V lost 0 bases and J lost 1 base. CDR3 length: 19 residues. From germline, CDR1 is SGHRS and CDR2 YFSETQ. The CDR3 region has the DNA TGCGCCAGCAGCTTGGGGGCTAGCGGGGGAGCCACGGGCACAGATACGCAGTATTTT. Its protein is CASSLGASGGATGTDTQYF.

Only one count was recorded for this clone. The CDR3, as DNA: TGTCCTTCCAGACGAGGACAGTTCTACGAGCAGTACTTC. Translating it yields CPSRRGQFYEQYF. V usage is TRBV12-3 or TRBV12-4 and J usage is TRBJ2-7; TRBD1 might be the D (6 bases). The CDR3 has 13 residues.

V is TRBV7-9 and J is TRBJ2-7; 11 bases agree with TRBD2. Germline trimming cut 5 bases from V and 3 bases from J; bases unmatched to any gene: 12. CDR3 length: 17 amino acids. Germline V CDR1 and CDR2: SEHNR, FQNEAQ (reference sequence). The DNA for the CDR3 is TGTGCCAGCAGCCCTCTAGCGGGGGGCCTCTCGGGCTACGAGCAGTACTTC. Its protein product is CASSPLAGGLSGYEQYF.

The CDR3 is CASSGQGHNSPLHF. In DNA, the CDR3 is TGTGCCAGTAGCGGACAGGGGCATAATTCACCCCTCCACTTT. The chain is built from TRBV19 and TRBJ1-6; TRBD1 aligns across 9 bases. V lost 6 bases to trimming and J lost 5 bases; unmatched junction nucleotides: 2. Germline assignment: CDR1 LNHDA and CDR2 SQIVND (reference sequence). The CDR3 loop spans 14 amino acids.

The CDR3 loop is CASSLLPGLAGGTDTQYF. CDR3 DNA sequence: TGCGCCAGCAGCCTCCTTCCGGGACTAGCGGGGGGAACAGATACGCAGTATTTT. The chain carries TRBV4-1 and TRBJ2-3; 15 positions match TRBD2. Per the germline V gene, CDR1 is MGHRA and CDR2 is YSYEKL. This CDR3 has 18 residues. After removal of 4 bases from V and 3 bases from J, the junction contained 8 bases not matched to a gene.

The rearrangement links TRBV14 to TRBJ2-1; TRBD2 aligns across 10 bases. The germline CDR1 and CDR2 sequences are SGHDN and FVKESK. The CDR3 covers 15 residues. V was pared by 4 bases and J by 5 bases, with 5 bases of the junction left unmatched. The DNA for the CDR3 is TGTGCCAGCAGCCCCGGGACTAGCGCCCACAATGAGCAGTTCTTC. As protein: CASSPGTSAHNEQFF.